This T cell receptor (beta chain) emerged from a study of shared T cell receptors in the human thymus. The V gene's germline CDR1 is MNHNY and CDR2 SVGAGI (reference sequence). Trimming cost V 4 bases and J 0 bases, with 10 bases left between them. CDR3 size: 15 residues. Clones were sequenced by immunoSEQ multiplex PCR, and TCRdb holds only the in-frame ones, with some missing. This repertoire shows hundreds of thousands of clones, about 84% found once; its top ten account for more than 0.01%. These same data were also listed under a study on human thymus T cells. Per that paper: Thymus was obtained from resections taken during corrective heart surgery. Unrelated individuals reportedly shared highly overlapping thymic TCR repertoires.

The receptor was isolated from a boy less than two years old with a congenital heart defect. The source material was thymocytes. This sequence joins TRBV6-6 and TRBJ1-5; TRBD1 is a possible D gene (5 bases). CDR3 bases: TGTGCCAGCAGTTCGCGTACAGGTAGCAATCAGCCCCAGCATTTT. As protein: CASSSRTGSNQPQHF.